What follows are 27 T cell receptor beta chains derived from one specimen sequenced in a study of blood T cells in healthy people across ages. Alongside a J-beta primer mix, a sample-barcoded 5' primer served in a second PCR lasting about 6 to 12 cycles. TCRdb reprocessed the 5' RACE reads with MiXCR, giving one entry per CDR3 protein. The sample records roughly 720,000 distinct CDR3 sequences, about 53% being singletons. Sequencing was done on a sample of blood. Receptors originate from a man of 80 years or more in good health.

The chain recombines TRBV24-1 with TRBJ2-3; D is unresolved. This CDR3 is 15 amino acids long. Germline V gene lookup returns CDR1 KGHDR and CDR2 SFDVKD. V lost 7 bases, J lost 14 bases, and 27 bases lay in between. The CDR3: CATREDDSKHRYAYF. The CDR3 DNA is TGTGCCACCAGGGAAGACGACTCAAAGCACAGATACGCGTATTTT.

This chain connects TRBV3-1 to TRBJ2-3; TRBD2 matches 8 bases. CDR3 length: 18 residues. V lost 3 bases and J lost 14; bases outside the gene matches: 25. The germline gives CDR1 LGHDT, CDR2 YNNKEL (reference sequence). CDR3 in DNA: TGTGCCAGCAGCCAGAACCCTCCACTAGCGGCGACGCACAGATACGCGTATTTT. Its protein product is CASSQNPPLAATHRYAYF.

This clonotype was seen only a few times. The rearrangement uses TRBV14 and TRBJ2-1; no firm D call. The germline V and J ends were trimmed by 0 bases and 11 bases, with 11 bases remaining between them. Germline CDR1 and CDR2: SGHDN and FVKESK. CDR3 length: 13 residues. The CDR3 DNA reads as TGTGCCAGCAGCCAAGAATTGGTCGGACAGCAGTTCTTC. Protein product: CASSQELVGQQFF.

The CDR3 coding sequence is TGTGCCAGCGGCCGGGGGAGTCCCCGGGGCCATGAGCAGTTCTTC. Amino acids: CASGRGSPRGHEQFF. J is TRBJ2-1 and V is TRBV28; D possibly corresponds to TRBD2 (6 bases). Germline lookup yields CDR1 MDHEN and CDR2 SYDVKM. V was clipped by 8 bases and J by 8 bases, with 22 bases between them. The CDR3 runs 15 residues.

The chain couples TRBV12-3 or TRBV12-4 to TRBJ1-1, with a tentative D call TRBD1 (6 bases). Trimming took 6 bases from V and 10 from J, leaving 24 bases between them. This CDR3 spans 15 amino acids. CDR3 loop: CASSPPRDIARGAFF. The CDR3 DNA is TGTGCCAGCAGCCCCCCCCGGGACATCGCACGTGGAGCTTTCTTT.

CDR3 DNA sequence: TGTGCCAGCAGCTTAGCTTGGCGGGAGGGCCGGGAGACCCAGTACTTC. Protein sequence: CASSLAWREGRETQYF. V usage is TRBV7-7 and J usage is TRBJ2-7, with 9 bases lining up with TRBD2. The DNA matches TRBJ2-5 better at its end, which makes the J call doubtful. The germline gives CDR1 SSHAT, CDR2 FNYEAQ (reference sequence). CDR3 length: 16 amino acids.

This clonotype was observed a handful of times. This chain links TRBV27 with TRBJ2-1, with TRBD2 matching over 11 bases. The CDR3 is made up of 14 amino acids. CDR1 is MNHEY and CDR2 is SMNVEV in the germline V gene (reference sequence). J gave up 8 bases and V 7 bases, and 7 bases lay outside the gene matches. CDR3 sequence: CASMGYSGGDEQFF. DNA of the CDR3: TGTGCCAGCATGGGATATAGCGGGGGGGATGAGCAGTTCTTC.

A single count supports this clonotype. CDR3 sequence (DNA): TGTGCCAGCAGTTTGGTAGGGGTCGGGGGTAACTATGGCTACACCTTC. Encoded protein: CASSLVGVGGNYGYTF. This chain joins TRBV27 and TRBJ1-2; weak D call: TRBD1 (5 bases). Trimming pared 3 bases from V and 1 base from J, leaving 15 bases between. CDR3 size: 16 residues. Per germline, CDR1 MNHEY and CDR2 SMNVEV (reference sequence).

The sample holds a few counts of this clonotype. The gene calls are TRBV5-1 and TRBJ2-5, with 7 bases fitting TRBD2. Per the germline V gene, CDR1 is SGHRS and CDR2 is YFSETQ. The CDR3 consists of 15 residues. The V segment lost 4 bases and the J segment 2 bases; nucleotides outside the gene matches: 8. Written as DNA, the CDR3 is TGCGCCAGCAGCCCGTGGGGGGGAGGTCAAGAGACCCAGTACTTC. This encodes CASSPWGGGQETQYF.

V usage is TRBV20-1 and J usage is TRBJ1-2, with D maybe TRBD1 (6 bases). Trimming left V 1 base short and J 4 bases short, with 25 bases between. Germline CDR1 DFQATT, CDR2 SNEGSKA (reference sequence). The CDR3 consists of 18 residues. The CDR3 nucleotides read TGCAGTGCTAGAGGAAGGGGGAATATCCCACAGGGCTCCTATGGCTACACCTTC. It is translated as CSARGRGNIPQGSYGYTF.

The chain couples TRBV4-1 to TRBJ1-6; no definite D call. V gave up 3 bases and J gave up 9 bases, with 18 bases separating them. This CDR3 region has 16 residues. Germline CDR1 is MGHRA and CDR2 is YSYEKL. CDR3 protein: CASSQTEVKGFSPLHF. As DNA, the CDR3 is TGCGCCAGCAGCCAGACTGAAGTGAAGGGATTTTCACCCCTCCACTTT.

The gene calls are TRBV5-1 and TRBJ1-1, with D perhaps matching TRBD1 (5 bases). This CDR3 spans 16 amino acids. Between the trimmed V and J ends, which lost 4 bases and 3 bases, there was a span of 19 bases. Germline V CDR1 and CDR2: SGHRS, YFSETQ. CDR3 sequence: CASSQGGAQYDTEAFF. In nucleotides, the CDR3 is TGCGCCAGCAGCCAAGGAGGGGCACAGTACGACACTGAAGCTTTCTTT.

This clonotype was counted once. This chain uses TRBV7-9 with TRBJ2-1; D is undetermined. V dropped 1 base and J dropped 1 base, with 14 bases sitting between them. The CDR3 sequence is 17 residues long. The germline CDR1 and CDR2 sequences are SEHNR and FQNEAQ (reference sequence). As DNA, the CDR3 is TGTGCCAGCAGCTTAGTGACGGGTGTTATATCCTACAATGAGCAGTTCTTC. Translating gives CASSLVTGVISYNEQFF.

The chain recombines TRBV27 with TRBJ2-7; possibly TRBD1 or TRBD2 for D (5 bases each). The ends were cut back, 7 bases at V and 4 bases at J, with 23 bases in the middle. CDR3 length equals 16 residues. CDR1 MNHEY and CDR2 SMNVEV come from the germline V gene (reference sequence). The CDR3 is CASNSQDTSGNYEQYF. The DNA for the CDR3 is TGTGCCAGCAACTCGCAGGACACCTCGGGGAATTACGAGCAGTACTTC.

This clonotype came up a few times. J is TRBJ2-1 and V is TRBV15, with D possibly called TRBD1 or TRBD2 (5 bases each). The length of the CDR3 is 17 residues. CDR1 and CDR2 (germline): LNHNV, YYDKDF (reference sequence). The ends were cut back, 1 base at V and 4 bases at J, with 17 bases in the middle. This CDR3 is CATSRVGQSEGYNEQFF. The CDR3 DNA reads TGTGCCACCAGCAGAGTGGGGCAGTCCGAGGGGTACAATGAGCAGTTCTTC.

The genes are TRBV7-6 and TRBJ2-5, with D perhaps TRBD2 (6 bases). Trimming left V 1 base short and J 11 bases short, with 17 bases between. The CDR3 contains 14 residues. Germline CDR1 SGHVS, CDR2 FNYEAQ. Here the CDR3 DNA reads TGTGCCAGCAGCTTAGTGGTGGGCTCGGGGGAGCAGTACTTC. As protein: CASSLVVGSGEQYF. The whole variable domain, filled in from reference TRBV7-6 and TRBJ2-5, reads GAGVSQSPRYKVTKRGQDVALRCDPISGHVSLYWYRQALGQGPEFLTYFNYEAQQDKSGLPNDRFSAERPEGSISTLTIQRTEQRDSAMYRCASSLVVGSGEQYFGPGTRLLVL.

The V gene is TRBV12-3 or TRBV12-4, the J gene TRBJ1-2; 8 bases are shared with TRBD1. The CDR3 consists of 14 residues. Trimming cost V 8 bases and J 5 bases; bases outside gene matches: 10. The DNA for the CDR3 is TGTGCCAGCGCCGCGAGCTGGACAGGGTATGGCTACACCTTC. The encoded protein is CASAASWTGYGYTF.

The V call is TRBV20-1, the J call TRBJ2-1; 7 positions match TRBD2. The CDR3 runs 14 residues. The V and J ends lost 4 bases and 4 bases, in that order; junction bases with no gene match: 7. Germline CDR1 reads DFQATT; CDR2 reads SNEGSKA (reference sequence). The CDR3 sequence: CSAIDSGLYNEQFF. The CDR3 coding sequence is TGCAGTGCTATCGATAGCGGGCTGTACAATGAGCAGTTCTTC.

This clonotype was counted between two and nine times. V gene TRBV9 combines with J gene TRBJ2-7; weak D call: TRBD2 (6 bases). Germline CDR1 is SGDLS and CDR2 is YYNGEE. V was shortened by 4 bases and J by 1 base, with 21 bases between the two germline ends. The CDR3 covers 17 residues. The CDR3 is CASSTRRGTGNSYEQYF. The CDR3 DNA follows: TGTGCCAGCAGCACCAGACGGGGGACGGGGAATTCCTACGAGCAGTACTTC.

This chain connects TRBV21-1 to TRBJ1-2. TRBV21-1 is a known pseudogene. This CDR3 contains 15 residues. CDR3 loop: CASSKDPRPVEGYTF. The CDR3 region has the DNA TGTGCCAGCAGCAAAGATCCCAGGCCGGTGGAAGGCTACACCTTC.

CDR3 sequence: CSARVWLRAGNGVAEAFF. The CDR3 DNA sequence: TGCAGTGCTAGGGTGTGGTTAAGGGCAGGGAACGGTGTTGCTGAAGCTTTCTTT. The chain employs TRBV20-1 and TRBJ1-1, with D tentatively TRBD1 (5 bases). V was cut by 3 bases and J by 6 bases, with 29 bases left in between. There are 18 residues in the CDR3. CDR1 DFQATT and CDR2 SNEGSKA come from the germline V gene (reference sequence).

This clonotype came up a few times. The chain employs TRBV20-1 and TRBJ2-5; 11 bases are a match to TRBD2. The V segment lost 1 base and the J segment 11 bases; nucleotides outside the gene matches: 9. Germline lookup yields CDR1 DFQATT and CDR2 SNEGSKA (reference sequence). The CDR3 is made up of 14 amino acids. As DNA, the CDR3 is TGCAGTGCTAGAGCGGGACTAGCGGTCCGGGAGCAGTACTTC. Its translation: CSARAGLAVREQYF.

As to this clonotype: Possible read error: a much larger clone is one base away. This chain joins TRBV30 and TRBJ2-6; D gene uncertain. The germline V gene has CDR1 GTSNPN and CDR2 SVGIG (reference sequence). Trimming shortened V by 3 bases and J by 4 bases, and 7 bases separated the two germline ends. The CDR3 loop spans 13 amino acids. The CDR3, as DNA: TGTGCCTGGAGCCGCTGGGGGGCCAACGTCCTGACTTTC. Its protein is CAWSRWGANVLTF.

V and J are TRBV6-2 or TRBV6-3 and TRBJ1-5; tentative D call: TRBD1 (6 bases). This CDR3 has 16 amino acids. Germline V CDR1 and CDR2: MNHEY, SVGEGT. Trimming took off 6 bases at V and 6 bases at J, with 21 bases between the two ends. The CDR3 reads CASRENPGALGQPQHF. The CDR3 DNA sequence: TGTGCCAGCAGGGAAAATCCAGGGGCTCTCGGTCAGCCCCAGCATTTT.

The chain carries TRBV12-3 or TRBV12-4 and TRBJ1-2; weak D call: TRBD1 (5 bases). V gave up 3 bases and J gave up 8 bases, with 10 bases separating them. This CDR3 has 12 residues. The CDR3 is CASSLGHGGYTF. For the CDR3, the DNA is TGTGCCAGCAGTTTGGGGCACGGGGGCTACACCTTC.

The rearrangement joins TRBV20-1 to TRBJ2-7; 8 nucleotides align to TRBD1. This CDR3 has 15 residues. Germline CDR1 is DFQATT and CDR2 is SNEGSKA (reference sequence). The trim removed 5 bases at V and 3 bases at J, leaving 12 bases unmatched. CDR3 DNA: TGCAGTGCTGGACAGGGTGGGGACTTTTACTACGAGCAGTACTTC. It is translated as CSAGQGGDFYYEQYF.

V is TRBV9 and J is TRBJ2-3; D gene ambiguous. The germline gives CDR1 SGDLS, CDR2 YYNGEE. The V end was cut by 0 bases, the J end by 3 bases, with 14 bases between. The CDR3 has 16 amino acids. The CDR3 spells CASSVGSALVTDTQYF. CDR3 DNA: TGTGCCAGCAGCGTAGGGTCGGCCCTCGTAACAGATACGCAGTATTTT. Full variable domain (outside the CDR3, taken from reference TRBV9 and TRBJ2-3): DSGVTQTPKHLITATGQRVTLRCSPRSGDLSVYWYQQSLDQGLQFLIQYYNGEERAKGNILERFSAQQFPDLHSELNLSSLELGDSALYFCASSVGSALVTDTQYFGPGTRLTVL.